This T cell receptor (beta chain) emerged from a study of beta chain features in type 1 diabetes. General study points: Shorter TCRB CDR3s, moderately but significantly so, marked every one of the four CD4+ subsets in Type 1 diabetes patients. PCR might pick shorter templates more often, in the same way for patients and controls. Naive, central memory and Treg TCRB repertoires appeared more alike in patients than in healthy donors.

A sort by CD45RO/CCR7/CD25/CD127/CD95/CD27 yielded CD4+ naive, central memory, regulatory and stem cell-like memory cells. A word on this clone: No antigen is known for it. Other DNA sequences of this sample code for an identical CDR3.

The V end was cut by 2 bases, the J end by 1 base, with 7 bases between. Germline V gives CDR1 SGHTA, CDR2 FQGTGA. This CDR3 is 14 amino acids long. Expressed TCRB transcripts got sequenced, as all isolated RNA was reverse transcribed. The average read count of naive, central memory and regulatory T cell samples was approximately 3.5 million. Method: immunoSEQ multiplex PCR; TCRdb's copy keeps in-frame clones and lacks some. The table has 250,000 to 300,000 clones, around 22% seen once. The specimen was naive CD4+ T cells from blood. The source is a woman aged 30 to 39 with type 1 diabetes. The rearrangement joins TRBV7-3 to TRBJ2-3; possible D gene TRBD2, 5 bases. As DNA, the CDR3 is TGTGCCAGCAGCTTACGGGGAGGCACAGATACGCAGTATTTT. This encodes CASSLRGGTDTQYF.